A selection of T cell receptor beta chains follows, all from one sample in a study of T cells in Graves' hyperthyroidism and ophthalmopathy. TCRdb fed the multiplex PCR reads into MiXCR, producing one record per CDR3 protein. The data hold a few hundred thousand distinct CDR3 sequences, with 13% to 15% observed a single time. Sequencing was carried out using blood. The receptors were gathered from a woman in her 30s with Graves' ophthalmopathy. Each CDR3 is given with its conserved first and last residue. A D gene is named only where the DNA matches it firmly. Size is omitted from some rows. Given values are once, few, many or a class for expanded clones.

TRBV7-9	TRBJ1-2	TRBD1	many	CASSSGQRTYGYTF	TGTGCCAGCAGCTCGGGACAGCGCACGTATGGCTACACCTTC
TRBV15	TRBJ1-2	-	many	CATSRDQGRREGGYTF	TGTGCCACCAGCAGAGATCAAGGCAGGCGAGAAGGCGGCTACACCTTC
TRBV10-1	TRBJ2-3	TRBD1	-	CASSESGTGDTDTQYF	TGCGCCAGCAGTGAGTCCGGGACAGGGGACACAGATACGCAGTATTTT
TRBV4-1	TRBJ1-5	-	many	CASSQEMTGYLFQPQHF	TGCGCCAGCAGCCAAGAAATGACGGGGTACCTTTTTCAGCCCCAGCATTTT
TRBV5-1	TRBJ2-7	TRBD1	many	CASSLGQGAQHEQYF	TGCGCCAGCAGCTTAGGACAGGGGGCGCAGCACGAGCAGTACTTC
TRBV25-1	TRBJ2-7	TRBD2	-	CASRGGTSGSYEQYF	TGTGCCAGCAGGGGGGGCACTAGCGGGTCCTACGAGCAGTACTTC
TRBV9	TRBJ1-4	TRBD1	-	CASSDRDRWNEKLFF	TGTGCCAGCAGCGACCGGGACAGGTGGAATGAAAAACTGTTTTTT
TRBV7-2	TRBJ2-7	TRBD1	many	CASSFDRGHSYEQYF	TGTGCCAGCAGCTTTGACAGGGGACACTCCTACGAGCAGTACTTC
TRBV29-1	TRBJ2-5	-	few	CSVLWGSYPETQYF	TGCAGCGTCCTATGGGGGAGTTACCCAGAGACCCAGTACTTC
TRBV7-2	TRBJ2-5	-	many	CASSLKSARLAKETQYF	TGTGCCAGCAGCTTAAAATCCGCGAGGCTAGCCAAAGAGACCCAGTACTTC
TRBV5-8	TRBJ2-3	TRBD2	few	CASSRGGGGREDTQYF	TGTGCCAGCAGCCGCGGGGGGGGGGGCCGTGAAGATACGCAGTATTTT
TRBV10-3	TRBJ2-5	TRBD2	many	CAISGSPGTSGPNQETQYF	TGTGCCATCAGCGGATCTCCCGGGACTAGCGGGCCCAACCAAGAGACCCAGTACTTC
TRBV28	TRBJ1-2	TRBD1	many	CASTFGQGRSGYTF	TGTGCCAGCACATTTGGACAGGGGCGTAGTGGCTACACCTTC
TRBV19	TRBJ2-7	-	few	CASSMRQRDSEQYF	TGTGCCAGTAGTATGAGGCAGAGGGATTCCGAGCAGTACTTC
TRBV4-1	TRBJ1-1	-	-	CASSQVGEGPENTEAFF	TGCGCCAGCAGCCAAGTTGGGGAGGGACCGGAGAACACTGAAGCTTTCTTT
TRBV28	TRBJ1-2	TRBD1	many	CASSLTTGRYGYTF	TGTGCCAGCAGTTTAACGACAGGGAGATATGGCTACACCTTC
TRBV5-4	TRBJ2-3	TRBD2	few	CASGTGTSGTDTQYF	TGTGCCAGCGGCACCGGGACTAGCGGGACAGATACGCAGTATTTT
TRBV4-1	TRBJ1-1	TRBD1	few	CASSQRTTGPEAFF	TGCGCCAGCAGCCAACGAACGACAGGGCCTGAAGCTTTCTTT
TRBV28	TRBJ2-5	-	many	CASSLQGGTDREETQYF	TGTGCCAGCAGTCTCCAGGGGGGGACCGACAGAGAAGAGACCCAGTACTTC
TRBV25-1	TRBJ2-3	TRBD2	-	CASSHSFAGRPSGGTTDTQYF	TGTGCCAGCAGCCACTCCTTTGCAGGGCGTCCTAGCGGGGGGACCACAGATACGCAGTATTTT